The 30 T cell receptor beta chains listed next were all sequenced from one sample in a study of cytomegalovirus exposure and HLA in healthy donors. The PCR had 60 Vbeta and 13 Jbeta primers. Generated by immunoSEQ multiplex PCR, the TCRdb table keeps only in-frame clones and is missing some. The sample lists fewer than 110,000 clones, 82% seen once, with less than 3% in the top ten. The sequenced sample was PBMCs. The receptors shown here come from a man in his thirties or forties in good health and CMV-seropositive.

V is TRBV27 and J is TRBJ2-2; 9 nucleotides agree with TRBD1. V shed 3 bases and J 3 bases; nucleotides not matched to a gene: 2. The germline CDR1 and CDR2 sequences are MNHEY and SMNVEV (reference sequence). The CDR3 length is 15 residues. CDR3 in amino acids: CASSFGTGHTGELFF. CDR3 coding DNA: TGTGCCAGCAGTTTCGGGACAGGGCACACCGGGGAGCTGTTTTTT.

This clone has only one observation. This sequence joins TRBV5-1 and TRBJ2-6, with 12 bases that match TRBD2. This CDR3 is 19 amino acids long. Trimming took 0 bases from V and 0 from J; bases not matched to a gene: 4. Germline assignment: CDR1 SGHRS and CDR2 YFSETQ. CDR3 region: CASSLASGGAPSGANVLTF. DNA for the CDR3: TGCGCCAGCAGCTTGGCTAGCGGGGGGGCCCCCTCTGGGGCCAACGTCCTGACTTTC.

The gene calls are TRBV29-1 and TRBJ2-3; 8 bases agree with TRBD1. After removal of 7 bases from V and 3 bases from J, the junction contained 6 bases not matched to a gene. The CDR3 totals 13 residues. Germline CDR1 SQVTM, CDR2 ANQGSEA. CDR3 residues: CSAAGGGTDTQYF. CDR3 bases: TGCAGCGCCGCAGGGGGCGGTACAGATACGCAGTATTTT.

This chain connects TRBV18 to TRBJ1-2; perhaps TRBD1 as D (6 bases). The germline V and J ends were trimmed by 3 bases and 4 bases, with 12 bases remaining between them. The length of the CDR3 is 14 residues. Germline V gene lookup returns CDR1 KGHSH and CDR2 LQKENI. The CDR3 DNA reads TGTGCCAGCTCACCTCGGGACACTGCCTATGGCTACACCTTC. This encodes CASSPRDTAYGYTF.

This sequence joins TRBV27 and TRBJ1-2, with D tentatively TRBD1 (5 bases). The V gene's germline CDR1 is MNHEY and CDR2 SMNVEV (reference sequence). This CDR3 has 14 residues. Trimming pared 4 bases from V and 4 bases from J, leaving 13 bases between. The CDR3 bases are TGTGCCAGCAGTTCGTCCAGGGTTAGCTATGGCTACACCTTC. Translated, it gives CASSSSRVSYGYTF.

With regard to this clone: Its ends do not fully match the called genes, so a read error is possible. The CDR3 protein is CSSSRDRTINSPLHF. In DNA form, the CDR3 reads TGTTCCAGCAGCCGCGACAGGACGATTAATTCACCCCTCCACTTT. The chain combines TRBV7-9 with TRBJ1-6, with a weak D call TRBD1 (6 bases). This CDR3 has 15 residues. Germline-derived CDR1 and CDR2 are SEHNR and FQNEAQ (reference sequence).

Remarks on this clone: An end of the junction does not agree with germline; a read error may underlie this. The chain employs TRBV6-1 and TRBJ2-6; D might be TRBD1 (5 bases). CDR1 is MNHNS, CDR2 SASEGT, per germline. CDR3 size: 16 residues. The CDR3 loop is CASSEALSGGANGLTF. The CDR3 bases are TGTGCCAGCAGTGAAGCCCTCTCGGGTGGGGCCAACGGCCTGACTTTC.

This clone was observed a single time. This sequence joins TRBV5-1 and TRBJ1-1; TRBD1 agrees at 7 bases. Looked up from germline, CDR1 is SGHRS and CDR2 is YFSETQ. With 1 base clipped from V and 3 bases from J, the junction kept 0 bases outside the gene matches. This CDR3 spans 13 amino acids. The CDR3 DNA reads TGCGCCAGCAGCTTGACAGGGGACACTGAAGCTTTCTTT. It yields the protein CASSLTGDTEAFF.

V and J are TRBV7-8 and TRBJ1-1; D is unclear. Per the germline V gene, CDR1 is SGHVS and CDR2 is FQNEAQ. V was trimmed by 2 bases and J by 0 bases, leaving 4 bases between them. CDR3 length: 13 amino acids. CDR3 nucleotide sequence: TGTGCCAGCAGCTTATCGTTGAACACTGAAGCTTTCTTT. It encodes CASSLSLNTEAFF. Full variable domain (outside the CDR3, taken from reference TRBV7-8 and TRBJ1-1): GAGVSQSPRYKVAKRGQDVALRCDPISGHVSLFWYQQALGQGPEFLTYFQNEAQLDKSGLPSDRFFAERPEGSVSTLKIQRTQQEDSAVYLCASSLSLNTEAFFGQGTRLTVV.

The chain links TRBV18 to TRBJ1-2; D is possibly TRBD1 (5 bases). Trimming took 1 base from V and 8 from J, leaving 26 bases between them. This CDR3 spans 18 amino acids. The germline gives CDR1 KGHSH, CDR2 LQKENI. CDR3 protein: CASSPRTTLQATSNGYTF. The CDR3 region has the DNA TGTGCCAGCTCACCACGAACGACCCTACAGGCCACCAGTAACGGCTACACCTTC.

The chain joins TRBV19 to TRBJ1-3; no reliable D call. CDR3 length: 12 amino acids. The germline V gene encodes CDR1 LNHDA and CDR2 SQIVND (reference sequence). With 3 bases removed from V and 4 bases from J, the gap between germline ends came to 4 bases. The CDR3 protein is CASSMEGNTIYF. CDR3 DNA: TGTGCCAGTAGTATGGAGGGAAACACCATATATTTT.

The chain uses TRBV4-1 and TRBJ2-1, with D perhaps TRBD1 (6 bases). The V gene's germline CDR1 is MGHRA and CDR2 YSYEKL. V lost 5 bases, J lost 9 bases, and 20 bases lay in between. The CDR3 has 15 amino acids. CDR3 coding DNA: TGCGCCAGCAGCTTTCCCCACGGCAGGGGCGGTGAGCAGTTCTTC. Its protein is CASSFPHGRGGEQFF.

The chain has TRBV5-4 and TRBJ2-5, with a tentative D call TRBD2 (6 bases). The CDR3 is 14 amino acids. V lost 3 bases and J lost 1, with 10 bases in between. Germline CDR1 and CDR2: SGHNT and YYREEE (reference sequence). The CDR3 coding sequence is TGTGCCAGCAGCTCACGGGACTTCCAAGAGACCCAGTACTTC. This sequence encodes CASSSRDFQETQYF.

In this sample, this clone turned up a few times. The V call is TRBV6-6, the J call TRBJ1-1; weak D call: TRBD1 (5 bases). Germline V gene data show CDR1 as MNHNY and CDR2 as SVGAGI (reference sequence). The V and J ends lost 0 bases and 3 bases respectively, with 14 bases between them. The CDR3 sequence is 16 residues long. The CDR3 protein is CASSYSRGTGDTEAFF. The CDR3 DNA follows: TGTGCCAGCAGTTACTCTCGGGGGACTGGAGACACTGAAGCTTTCTTT.

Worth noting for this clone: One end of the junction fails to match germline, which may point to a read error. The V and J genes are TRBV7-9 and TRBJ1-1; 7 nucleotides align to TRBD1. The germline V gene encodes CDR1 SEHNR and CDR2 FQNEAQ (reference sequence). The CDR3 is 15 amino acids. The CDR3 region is CSSSLQGQSLQKAFF. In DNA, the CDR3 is TGTTCCAGCAGCTTACAGGGACAGTCCCTACAGAAAGCTTTCTTT. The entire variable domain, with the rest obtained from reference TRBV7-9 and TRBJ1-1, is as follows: DTGVSQNPRHKITKRGQNVTFRCDPISEHNRLYWYRQTLGQGPEFLTYFQNEAQLEKSRLLSDRFSAERPKGSFSTLEIQRTEQGDSAMYLCSSSLQGQSLQKAFFGQGTRLTVV.

The chain's CDR3 is CASSVGTANTGELFF. Here the CDR3 DNA reads TGTGCCAGCAGCGTAGGAACAGCTAACACCGGGGAGCTGTTTTTT. The V call is TRBV9, the J call TRBJ2-2; D remains ambiguous. V lost 0 bases to trimming and J lost 2 bases, with 8 bases between them. Germline CDR1 SGDLS, CDR2 YYNGEE. The CDR3 contains 15 residues.

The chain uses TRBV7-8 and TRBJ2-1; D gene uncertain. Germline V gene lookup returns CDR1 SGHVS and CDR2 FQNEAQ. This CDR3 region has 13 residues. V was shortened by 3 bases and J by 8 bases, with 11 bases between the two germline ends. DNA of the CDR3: TGTGCCAGCAGCTTCCCCGACGGGTATGAGCAGTTCTTC. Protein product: CASSFPDGYEQFF. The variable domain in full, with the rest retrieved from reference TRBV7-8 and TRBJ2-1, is GAGVSQSPRYKVAKRGQDVALRCDPISGHVSLFWYQQALGQGPEFLTYFQNEAQLDKSGLPSDRFFAERPEGSVSTLKIQRTQQEDSAVYLCASSFPDGYEQFFGPGTRLTVL.

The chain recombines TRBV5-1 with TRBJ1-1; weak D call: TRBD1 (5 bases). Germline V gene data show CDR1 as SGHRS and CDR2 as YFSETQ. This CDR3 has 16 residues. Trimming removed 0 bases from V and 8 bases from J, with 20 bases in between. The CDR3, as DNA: TGCGCCAGCAGCTTGGGGAACTTTGGGGGGAGGGACGAAGCTTTCTTT. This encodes CASSLGNFGGRDEAFF.

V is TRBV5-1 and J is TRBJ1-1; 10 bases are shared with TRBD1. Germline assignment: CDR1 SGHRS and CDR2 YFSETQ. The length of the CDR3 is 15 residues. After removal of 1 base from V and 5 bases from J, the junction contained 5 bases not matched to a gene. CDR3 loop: CASSLIGQGGTEAFF. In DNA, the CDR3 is TGCGCCAGCAGCTTGATCGGACAGGGGGGAACTGAAGCTTTCTTT.

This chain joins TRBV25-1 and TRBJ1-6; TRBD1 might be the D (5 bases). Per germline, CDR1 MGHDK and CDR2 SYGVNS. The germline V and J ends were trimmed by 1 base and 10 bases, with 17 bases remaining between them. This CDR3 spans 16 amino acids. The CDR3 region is CASSESLGGLGSPLHF. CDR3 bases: TGTGCCAGCAGTGAATCATTGGGGGGATTGGGATCACCCCTCCACTTT.

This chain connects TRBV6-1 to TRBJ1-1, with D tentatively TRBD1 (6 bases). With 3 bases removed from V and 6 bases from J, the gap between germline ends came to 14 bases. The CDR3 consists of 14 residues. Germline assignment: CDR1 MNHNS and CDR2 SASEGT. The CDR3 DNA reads TGTGCCAGCAGTGACACACAGGGTTGGCCTGAAGCTTTCTTT. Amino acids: CASSDTQGWPEAFF.

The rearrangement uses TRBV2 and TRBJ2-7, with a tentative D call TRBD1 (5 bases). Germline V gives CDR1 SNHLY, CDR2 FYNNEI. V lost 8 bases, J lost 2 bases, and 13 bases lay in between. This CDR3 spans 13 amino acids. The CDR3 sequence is CASARELAYEQYF. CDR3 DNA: TGTGCCAGCGCCAGGGAATTGGCCTACGAGCAGTACTTC. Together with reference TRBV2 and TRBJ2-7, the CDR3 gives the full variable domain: EPEVTQTPSHQVTQMGQEVILRCVPISNHLYFYWYRQILGQKVEFLVSFYNNEISEKSEIFDDQFSVERPDGSNFTLKIRSTKLEDSAMYFCASARELAYEQYFGPGTRLTVT.

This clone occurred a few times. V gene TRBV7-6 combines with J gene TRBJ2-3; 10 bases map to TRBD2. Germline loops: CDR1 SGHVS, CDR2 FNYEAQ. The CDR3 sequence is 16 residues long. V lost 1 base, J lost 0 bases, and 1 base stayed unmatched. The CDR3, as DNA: TGTGCCAGCAGCTTAGTAGCGGGGGGAAGCACAGATACGCAGTATTTT. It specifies CASSLVAGGSTDTQYF.

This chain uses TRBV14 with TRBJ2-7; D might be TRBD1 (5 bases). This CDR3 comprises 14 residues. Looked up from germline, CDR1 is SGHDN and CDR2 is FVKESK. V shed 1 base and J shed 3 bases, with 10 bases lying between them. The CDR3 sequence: CASSQVGADYEQYF. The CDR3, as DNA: TGTGCCAGCAGCCAAGTAGGGGCAGACTACGAGCAGTACTTC.

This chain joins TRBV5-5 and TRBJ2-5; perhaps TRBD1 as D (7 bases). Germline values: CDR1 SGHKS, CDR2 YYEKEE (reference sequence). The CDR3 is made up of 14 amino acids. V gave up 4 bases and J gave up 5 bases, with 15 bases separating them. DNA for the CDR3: TGTGCCAGCAGCGGGGCGGGGACAGTCGAGACCCAGTACTTC. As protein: CASSGAGTVETQYF.

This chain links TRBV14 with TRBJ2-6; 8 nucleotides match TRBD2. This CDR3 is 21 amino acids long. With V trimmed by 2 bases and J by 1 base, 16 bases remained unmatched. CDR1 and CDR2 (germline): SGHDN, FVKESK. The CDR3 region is CASSQLLGTRRPLSGANVLTF. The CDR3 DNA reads TGTGCCAGCAGCCAACTTCTCGGGACTAGGCGCCCCCTTTCTGGGGCCAACGTCCTGACTTTC.

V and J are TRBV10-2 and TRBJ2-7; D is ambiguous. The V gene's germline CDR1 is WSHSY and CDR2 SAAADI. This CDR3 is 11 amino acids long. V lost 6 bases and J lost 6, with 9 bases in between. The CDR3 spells CASSPIPEQYF. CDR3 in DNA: TGCGCCAGCAGCCCCATTCCCGAGCAGTACTTC.

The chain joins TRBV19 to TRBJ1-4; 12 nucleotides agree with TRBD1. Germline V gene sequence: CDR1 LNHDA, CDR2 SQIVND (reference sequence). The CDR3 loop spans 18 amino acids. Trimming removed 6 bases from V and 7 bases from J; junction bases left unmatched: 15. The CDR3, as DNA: TGTGCCAGTAGGGTCCCCGGGACAGGGGGCAGAGGGAGTGAAAAACTGTTTTTT. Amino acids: CASRVPGTGGRGSEKLFF.

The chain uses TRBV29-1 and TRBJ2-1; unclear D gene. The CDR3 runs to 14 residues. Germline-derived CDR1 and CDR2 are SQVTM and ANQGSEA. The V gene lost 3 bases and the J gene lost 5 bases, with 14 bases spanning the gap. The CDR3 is CSVDSQALNNEQFF. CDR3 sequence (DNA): TGCAGCGTTGACTCTCAGGCCCTCAACAATGAGCAGTTCTTC.

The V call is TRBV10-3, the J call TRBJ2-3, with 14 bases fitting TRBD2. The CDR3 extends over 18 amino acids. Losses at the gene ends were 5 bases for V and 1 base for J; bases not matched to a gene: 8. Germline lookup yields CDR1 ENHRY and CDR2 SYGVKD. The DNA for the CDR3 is TGTGCCATCAGTCTGCGACCGGGACTAGCGGGGGGCACAGATACGCAGTATTTT. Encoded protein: CAISLRPGLAGGTDTQYF.